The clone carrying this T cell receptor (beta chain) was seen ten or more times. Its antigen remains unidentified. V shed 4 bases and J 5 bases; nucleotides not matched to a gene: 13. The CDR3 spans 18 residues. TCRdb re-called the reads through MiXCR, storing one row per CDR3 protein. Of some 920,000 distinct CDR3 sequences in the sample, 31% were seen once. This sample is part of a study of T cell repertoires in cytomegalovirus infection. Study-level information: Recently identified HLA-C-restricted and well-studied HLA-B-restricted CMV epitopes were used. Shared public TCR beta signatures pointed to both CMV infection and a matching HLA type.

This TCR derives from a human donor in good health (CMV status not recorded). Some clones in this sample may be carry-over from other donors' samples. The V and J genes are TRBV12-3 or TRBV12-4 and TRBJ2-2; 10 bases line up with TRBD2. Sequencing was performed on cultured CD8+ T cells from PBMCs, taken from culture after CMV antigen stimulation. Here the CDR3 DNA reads TGTGCCAGCAGTTGGCTAAGCGGGGGGGCTATGCATACCGGGGAGCTGTTTTTT. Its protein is CASSWLSGGAMHTGELFF.